This T cell receptor (beta chain) derives from a study of blood T cell repertoires in COVID-19. This CDR3 contains 16 residues. After removal of 0 bases from V and 14 bases from J, the junction contained 13 bases not matched to a gene. Germline assignment: CDR1 LNHDA and CDR2 SQIVND (reference sequence). Here immunoSEQ multiplex PCR was the method, and the copy in TCRdb shows in-frame clones only, minus some. The sample consists of about 380,000 clones, 88% of them appearing once. Recovery among Cohort 3 donors was established by two negative PCRs, clearance, or symptom resolution. Only one count was recorded for this clone.

The specimen sequenced was PBMCs or T cells enriched from blood (not recorded which). This receptor was taken from a woman under 30 who had recovered from COVID-19. The chain recombines TRBV19 with TRBJ1-6, with 7 bases identical to TRBD1. The CDR3 sequence is CASSIDPSGLQGALHF. In nucleotides, the CDR3 is TGTGCCAGTAGTATAGATCCGTCGGGGCTCCAGGGGGCCCTCCACTTT. The full variable domain, rest sourced from reference TRBV19 and TRBJ1-6, is DGGITQSPKYLFRKEGQNVTLSCEQNLNHDAMYWYRQDPGQGLRLIYYSQIVNDFQKGDIAEGYSVSREKKESFPLTVTSAQKNPTAFYLCASSIDPSGLQGALHFGNGTRLTVT.